This T cell receptor (beta chain) originates from a study of blood T cell repertoires in COVID-19. Whole-study context: Italy, Spain and the United States were the sources of the convalescent and acute COVID-19 samples.

Germline trimming cut 9 bases from V and 2 bases from J; bases unmatched to any gene: 8. CDR1 is SNHLY and CDR2 is FYNNEI in the germline V gene. CDR3 size: 16 residues. Followed longitudinally, the Seattle patients had been enrolled during active infection. Authors' methods: It was from reference gene primer amplification that nucleated cell counts were estimated. Clones were read by immunoSEQ multiplex PCR, and TCRdb kept only the in-frame ones, dropping some. From that table come the V and J calls and clone size; the DNA was used to work out D and trimming. The data contain 450,000 or so clones, about 90% of them singletons.

The chain carries TRBV2 and TRBJ2-1; TRBD2 aligns across 12 bases. The source is a man between 18 and 29 years old with COVID-19, enrolled during active disease. The sample was peripheral blood. This CDR3 is CARSGLAGRTYNEQFF. The CDR3 nucleotides read TGTGCCAGATCAGGACTAGCGGGGCGTACCTACAATGAGCAGTTCTTC.